The sequence of this TCR beta chain was determined in a study of pediatric ulcerative colitis. The study, taken as a whole, reports: Repertoires came from total lymphocyte DNA, not specific subsets.

The V end lost 6 bases, the J end lost 1 base, and 9 bases lay between the germline ends. The CDR3 loop spans 14 amino acids. Germline loops: CDR1 SNHLY, CDR2 FYNNEI. In its sample, this clone was seen once. Its antigen remains unknown. Using immunoSEQ multiplex PCR, the repertoire was profiled, and TCRdb retains in-frame clones only, with some absent. The sample consists of about 35,000 clones, about 81% of them appearing once. One to two pinch biopsies were taken from the rectum during colonoscopy. The receptor was derived from a boy between 5 and 17 years old with mild ulcerative colitis. The V gene is TRBV2, the J gene TRBJ2-2; TRBD1 is a possible D gene (5 bases). Sequenced input: gut tissue. Written as DNA, the CDR3 is TGTGCCAGCAGGCCCGACAGGAACACCGGGGAGCTGTTTTTT. This translates into CASRPDRNTGELFF.